This is a list of T cell receptor beta chains from one sample in a study of Ad26.COV2.S vaccination and SARS-CoV-2 variants. Repertoires were generated with immunoSEQ multiplex PCR, while TCRdb's copy carries only in-frame clones and drops some. This sample has roughly 700,000 clones, with approximately 88% found just once. Sample: peripheral blood, taken in a trial of Ad26.COV2.S vaccine versus placebo. The receptors originated from a person between 18 and 65 years old who received the Ad26.COV2.S COVID-19 vaccine or a placebo. Each CDR3 is given with its conserved first and last residue. D genes are given only for firm matches. Clone size appears in some rows only: once, few, many, or a class for an expanded clone.

D,V,J,size,CDR3,DNA
TRBD1,TRBV6-5,TRBJ2-7,once,CASSYSRNRDSEQYF,TGTGCCAGCAGTTACTCGAGGAACAGGGACAGCGAGCAGTACTTC
NA,TRBV10-3,TRBJ1-1,NA,CAISEYGGNTEAFF,TGTGCCATCAGTGAGTATGGGGGAAACACTGAAGCTTTCTTT
NA,TRBV30,TRBJ1-3,NA,CAWSVQPLESSGNTIYF,TGTGCCTGGAGTGTACAACCCTTAGAGAGCTCTGGAAACACCATATATTTT
NA,TRBV24-1,TRBJ2-4,NA,CATAGAGAADIQYF,TGTGCCACCGCGGGGGCAGGGGCAGCGGACATTCAGTACTTC
NA,TRBV4-3,TRBJ2-5,once,CASSLDSQETQYF,TGCGCCAGCAGCCTGGACAGCCAAGAGACCCAGTACTTC
NA,TRBV3-1/TRBV3-2,TRBJ1-2,NA,CASSPPPKGYTF,TGTGCCAGCAGCCCCCCCCCGAAAGGCTACACCTTC
TRBD1,TRBV30,TRBJ1-2,NA,CAWTLTGPFIYGYTF,TGTGCCTGGACCCTGACAGGGCCGTTTATCTATGGCTACACCTTC
TRBD1,TRBV5-1,TRBJ2-7,NA,CASSSGGSHEQYF,TGCGCCAGCAGCTCAGGGGGAAGCCACGAGCAGTACTTC
NA,TRBV7-2,TRBJ1-5,NA,CASSLDHGSEGTQHF,TGTGCCAGCAGCTTAGATCACGGGTCTGAGGGGACCCAGCATTTT
NA,TRBV19,TRBJ1-6,NA,CASSPHPSSYNSPLHF,TGTGCCAGTAGTCCTCACCCGAGCTCCTATAATTCACCCCTCCACTTT
NA,TRBV27,TRBJ1-1,NA,CASSLSFWGYTEAFF,TGTGCCAGCAGTTTATCGTTTTGGGGATACACTGAAGCTTTCTTT
NA,TRBV4-3,TRBJ1-3,NA,CASSQDYGGVSGNTIYF,TGCGCCAGCAGCCAAGATTATGGGGGAGTTTCGGGAAACACCATATATTTT
NA,TRBV12-3/TRBV12-4,TRBJ1-2,NA,CASSLSGGYTF,TGTGCCAGCAGTTTATCCGGTGGCTACACCTTC
NA,TRBV2,TRBJ1-1,NA,CARKSNTEAFF,TGTGCCAGGAAGTCCAACACTGAAGCTTTCTTT
NA,TRBV5-1,TRBJ1-1,once,CASSPGPQGTGVNTEAFF,TGCGCCAGCAGCCCTGGGCCGCAGGGCACGGGGGTGAACACTGAAGCTTTCTTT